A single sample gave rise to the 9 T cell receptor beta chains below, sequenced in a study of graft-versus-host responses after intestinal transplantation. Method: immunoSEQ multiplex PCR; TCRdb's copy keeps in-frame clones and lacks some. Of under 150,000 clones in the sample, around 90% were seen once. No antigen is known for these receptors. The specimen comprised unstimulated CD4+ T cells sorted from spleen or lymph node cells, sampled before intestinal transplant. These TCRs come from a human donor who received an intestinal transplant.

This chain's CDR3 is CASSVAPYRGRETQYF. CDR3 DNA sequence: TGTGCCAGCAGCGTAGCCCCATACAGGGGCCGGGAGACCCAGTACTTC. This chain uses TRBV9 with TRBJ2-5; 7 bases line up with TRBD1. The CDR3 runs to 16 residues. Germline trimming cut 0 bases from V and 5 bases from J; bases unmatched to any gene: 10. Germline CDR1 and CDR2: SGDLS and YYNGEE.

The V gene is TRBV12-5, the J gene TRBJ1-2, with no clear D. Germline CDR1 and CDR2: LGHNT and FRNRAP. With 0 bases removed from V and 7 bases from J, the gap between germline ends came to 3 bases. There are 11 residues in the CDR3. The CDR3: CASGLVGGYTF. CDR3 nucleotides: TGTGCTAGTGGTTTGGTGGGTGGCTACACCTTC. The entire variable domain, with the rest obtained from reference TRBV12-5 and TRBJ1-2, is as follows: DARVTQTPRHKVTEMGQEVTMRCQPILGHNTVFWYRQTMMQGLELLAYFRNRAPLDDSGMPKDRFSAEMPDATLATLKIQPSEPRDSAVYFCASGLVGGYTFGSGTRLTVV.

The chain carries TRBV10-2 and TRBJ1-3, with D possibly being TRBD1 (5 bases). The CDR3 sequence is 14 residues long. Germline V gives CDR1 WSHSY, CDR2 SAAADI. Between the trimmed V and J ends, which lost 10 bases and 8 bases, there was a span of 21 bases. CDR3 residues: CATRRTREGYTIYF. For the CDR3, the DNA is TGCGCCACCCGAAGGACCAGGGAGGGGTACACCATATATTTT.

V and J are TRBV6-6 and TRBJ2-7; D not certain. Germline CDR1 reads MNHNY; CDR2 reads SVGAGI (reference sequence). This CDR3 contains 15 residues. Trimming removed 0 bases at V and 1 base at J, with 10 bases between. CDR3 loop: CASSYSGGNSYEQYF. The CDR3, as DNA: TGTGCCAGCAGTTACTCAGGTGGGAATTCCTACGAGCAGTACTTC.

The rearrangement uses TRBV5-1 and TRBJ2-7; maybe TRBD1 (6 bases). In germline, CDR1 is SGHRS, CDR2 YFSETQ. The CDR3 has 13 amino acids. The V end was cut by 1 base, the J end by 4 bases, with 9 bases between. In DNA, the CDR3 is TGCGCCAGCAGCTTGAATCAGGGGTACGAGCAGTACTTC. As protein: CASSLNQGYEQYF.

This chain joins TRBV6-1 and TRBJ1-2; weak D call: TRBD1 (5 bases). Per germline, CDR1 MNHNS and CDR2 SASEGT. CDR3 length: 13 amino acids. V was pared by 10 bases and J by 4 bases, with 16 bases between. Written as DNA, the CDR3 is TGTGCCATTTATCGTAGACAGACCTATGGCTACACCTTC. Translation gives CAIYRRQTYGYTF.

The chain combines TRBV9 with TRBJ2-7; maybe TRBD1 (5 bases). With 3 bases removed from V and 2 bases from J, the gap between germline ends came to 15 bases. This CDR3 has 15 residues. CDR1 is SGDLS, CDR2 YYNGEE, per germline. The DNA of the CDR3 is TGTGCCAGCAGCGCCTCCTGGGGCAGCACCTACGAGCAGTACTTC. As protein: CASSASWGSTYEQYF.

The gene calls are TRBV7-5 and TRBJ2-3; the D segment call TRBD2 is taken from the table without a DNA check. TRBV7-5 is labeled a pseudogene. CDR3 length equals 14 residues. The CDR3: CVRSPQPLADTQYF. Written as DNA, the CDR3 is TGTGTCAGAAGCCCCCAGCCGCTAGCAGATACGCAGTATTTT.

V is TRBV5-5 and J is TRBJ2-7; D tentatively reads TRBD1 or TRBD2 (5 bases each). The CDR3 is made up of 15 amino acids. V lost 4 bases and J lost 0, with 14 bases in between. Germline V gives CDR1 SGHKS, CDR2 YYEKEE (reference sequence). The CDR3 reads CASSPQGSGSYEQYF. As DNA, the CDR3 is TGTGCCAGCAGCCCGCAGGGAAGCGGCTCCTACGAGCAGTACTTC. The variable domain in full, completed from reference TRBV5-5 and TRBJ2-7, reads DAGVTQSPTHLIKTRGQQVTLRCSPISGHKSVSWYQQVLGQGPQFIFQYYEKEERGRGNFPDRFSARQFPNYSSELNVNALLLGDSALYLCASSPQGSGSYEQYFGPGTRLTVT.